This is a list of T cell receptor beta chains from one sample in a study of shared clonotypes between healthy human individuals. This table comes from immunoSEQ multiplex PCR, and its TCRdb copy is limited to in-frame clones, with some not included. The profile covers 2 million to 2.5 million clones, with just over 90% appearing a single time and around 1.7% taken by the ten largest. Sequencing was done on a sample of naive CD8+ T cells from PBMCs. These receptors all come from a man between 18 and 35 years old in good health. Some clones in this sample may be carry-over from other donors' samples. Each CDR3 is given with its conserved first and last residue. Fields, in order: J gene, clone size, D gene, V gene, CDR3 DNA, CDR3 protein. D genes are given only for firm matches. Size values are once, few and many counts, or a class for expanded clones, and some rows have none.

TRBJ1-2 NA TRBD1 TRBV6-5 TGTGCCAGCAGTTACTCGATAGGGGGCGTCGGCTACACCTTC CASSYSIGGVGYTF
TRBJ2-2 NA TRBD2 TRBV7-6 TGTGCCAGCAGCTTAGAATCGACTAGCGGGTCGAACACCGGGGAGCTGTTTTTT CASSLESTSGSNTGELFF
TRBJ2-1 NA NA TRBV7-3 TGTGCCAGCAGCCCCCCCAGCCACAATGAGCAGTTCTTC CASSPPSHNEQFF
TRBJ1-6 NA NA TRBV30 TGTGCCTGGATGATAAAGGGGAAATCCTATAATTCACCCCTCCACTTT CAWMIKGKSYNSPLHF
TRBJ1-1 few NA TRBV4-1 TGCGCCAGCAGCCGCCCACGGAACACTGAAGCTTTCTTT CASSRPRNTEAFF
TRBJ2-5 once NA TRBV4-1 TGCGCCAGCAGCCCCCTATACGACAGCCAAGAGACCCAGTACTTC CASSPLYDSQETQYF
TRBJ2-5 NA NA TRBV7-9 TGTGCCAGCAGTTCGAGGGATGGGGGCCAAGAGACCCAGTACTTC CASSSRDGGQETQYF
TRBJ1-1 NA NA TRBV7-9 TGTGCCAGCGGTGGTGGGGCTAACACTGAAGCTTTCTTT CASGGGANTEAFF
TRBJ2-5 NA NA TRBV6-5 TGTGCCAGCAGTTACTCGTGGGGGGAAGAGACCCAGTACTTC CASSYSWGEETQYF
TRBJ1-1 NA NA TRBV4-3 TGCGCCAGCAGCCAAGGAATGGGGGGGCAGGGGACTGAAGCTTTCTTT CASSQGMGGQGTEAFF
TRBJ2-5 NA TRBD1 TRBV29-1 TGCAGCGTTCGGACAGGGCAAGAGACCCAGTACTTC CSVRTGQETQYF
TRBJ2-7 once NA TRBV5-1 TGCGCCAGCAGTCCACGGATCGGAGGACAGTCCTACGAGCAGTACTTC CASSPRIGGQSYEQYF
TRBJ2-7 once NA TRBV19 TGTGCCAGTAGTTCACCGGTTGGTTACGAGCAGTACTTC CASSSPVGYEQYF
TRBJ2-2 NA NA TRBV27 TGTGCCAGCAGTCAGGGACCTTACACCGGGGAGCTGTTTTTT CASSQGPYTGELFF
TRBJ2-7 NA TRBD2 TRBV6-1 TGTGCCAGCAGTGACCTATCGACTAGCAGCCCTTCCTACGAGCAGTACTTC CASSDLSTSSPSYEQYF
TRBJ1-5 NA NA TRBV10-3 TGTGCCATCAGTGAAGTAGGGGTAGGCAATCAGCCCCAGCATTTT CAISEVGVGNQPQHF
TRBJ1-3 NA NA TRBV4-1 TGCGCCAGCAGCCAATCAACAGGGTCTGGAAACACCATATATTTT CASSQSTGSGNTIYF
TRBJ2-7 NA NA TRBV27 TGTGCCAGCAGTTTATTGTCGAGCTACGAGCAGTACTTC CASSLLSSYEQYF
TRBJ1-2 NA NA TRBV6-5 TGTGCCAGCAGTTTAGACACGGCGGGGCATTTTGGCTACACCTTC CASSLDTAGHFGYTF
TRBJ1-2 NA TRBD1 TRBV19 TGTGCCAGTAGGGACAGGCGGTCCAACTATGGCTACACCTTC CASRDRRSNYGYTF
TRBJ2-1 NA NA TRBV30 TGTGCCTGGAGTGTACTGGATCTATACTCCGAGAGCTCCTACAATGAGCAGTTCTTC CAWSVLDLYSESSYNEQFF
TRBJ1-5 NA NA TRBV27 TGTGCCAGCAGTTTAAGTGGGAATCAGCCCCAGCATTTT CASSLSGNQPQHF
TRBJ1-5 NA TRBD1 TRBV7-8 TGTGCCAGCAGCTTGCAGGGGGTGGCCCAGCCCCAGCATTTT CASSLQGVAQPQHF
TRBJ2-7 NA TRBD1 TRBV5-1 TGCGCCAGCAGCCTTCGACAGGGATCCTACGAGCAGTACTTC CASSLRQGSYEQYF
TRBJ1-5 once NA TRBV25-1 TGTGCCAGCAGTAATCGGTGGGGCAATCAGCCCCAGCATTTT CASSNRWGNQPQHF
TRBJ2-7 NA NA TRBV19 TGTGCCAGTAGTATAGGCCGGGGGGCATACGAGCAGTACTTC CASSIGRGAYEQYF
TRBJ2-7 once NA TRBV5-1 TGCGCCAGCAGCTTATCCTGGGCCTACGAGCAGTACTTC CASSLSWAYEQYF
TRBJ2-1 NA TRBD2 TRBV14 TGTGCCAGCAGGGATAGCGGGGATAATGAGCAGTTCTTC CASRDSGDNEQFF
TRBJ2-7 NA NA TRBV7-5 TGTGCCAGAAGCTCGAGTTGGGGGCGAGGGCTGGACTGGGGGCCCGAGCGGTACTTC CARSSSWGRGLDWGPERYF
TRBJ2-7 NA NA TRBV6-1 TGTGCCAGCAGTGAAGTGGGGGCAGGATACGAGCAGTACTTC CASSEVGAGYEQYF
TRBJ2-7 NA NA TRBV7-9 TGTGCCAGCAGCCCCCCCGGTGCGGTACCCTACGAGCAGTACTTC CASSPPGAVPYEQYF
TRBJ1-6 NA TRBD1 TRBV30 TGTGCCTGGGGTATTTTGACAGGGGGCTCCTATAATTCACCCCTCCACTTT CAWGILTGGSYNSPLHF
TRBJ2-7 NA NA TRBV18 TGTGCCAGCTCACCACCGGTGCGCGGGGCCGGCCGCGAGCAGTACTTC CASSPPVRGAGREQYF
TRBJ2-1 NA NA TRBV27 TGTGCCAGCAGTTTATTGGGGATATACAATGAGCAGTTCTTC CASSLLGIYNEQFF
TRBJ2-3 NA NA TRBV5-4 TGTGCCAGCAGCTCTATGGGCGGCCTACTTAGCACAGATACGCAGTATTTT CASSSMGGLLSTDTQYF
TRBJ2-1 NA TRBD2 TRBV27 TGTGCCAGCAGTCCCAAACTAGCGGTCAACCTTTACAATGAGCAGTTCTTC CASSPKLAVNLYNEQFF
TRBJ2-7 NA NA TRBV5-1 TGCGCCAGCAGCTTGGCTTCGGGGCTGACCTCCTACGAGCAGTACTTC CASSLASGLTSYEQYF
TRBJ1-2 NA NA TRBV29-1 TGCAGCGTTGATTCGCGGGCTGGGGGCTATGGCTACACCTTC CSVDSRAGGYGYTF
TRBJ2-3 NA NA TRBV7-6 TGTGCCAGCAGTCCTTACCGGAGTGGCACAGATACGCAGTATTTT CASSPYRSGTDTQYF
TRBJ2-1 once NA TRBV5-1 TGCGCCAGCACCCCGGGGCCGGTGGGGGTATCAAATGAGCAGTTCTTC CASTPGPVGVSNEQFF
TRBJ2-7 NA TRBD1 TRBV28 TGTGCCAGCAGGACAGGGGGGGGCTCCTACGAGCAGTACTTC CASRTGGGSYEQYF
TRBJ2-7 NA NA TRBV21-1 TGTGCCAGCAGATATGAAATTCGCGGGGACGAGCAGTACTTC CASRYEIRGDEQYF
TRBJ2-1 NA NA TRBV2 TGTGCCAGCAGTGACCCACGGTACAATGAGCAGTTCTTC CASSDPRYNEQFF
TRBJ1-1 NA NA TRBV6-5 TGTGCCAGCTATTTCTTCGCTGAAGCTTTCTTT CASYFFAEAFF
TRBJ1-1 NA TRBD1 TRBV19 TGTGCCAGTAGTATCGGGACAGGCGGCACTGAAGCTTTCTTT CASSIGTGGTEAFF